One sample yielded the 16 T cell receptor beta chains listed below, sequenced in a study of blood T cell repertoires in COVID-19. Sequencing was performed with immunoSEQ multiplex PCR; in TCRdb, only in-frame clones are kept and a portion is missing. The sample gives about 70,000 clones, around 90% of which show up once; 1.3% to 1.5% is in the top ten. The sample consisted of peripheral blood. The receptors were gathered from a man aged 45 to 65 with acute or convalescent COVID-19.

This clone has a single count. The sample holds other DNA sequences that translate to the same CDR3. The chain joins TRBV5-6 to TRBJ1-6, with D maybe TRBD1 (5 bases). This CDR3 region has 13 residues. Trimming stripped 4 bases from V and 7 bases from J, with 9 bases between. From germline, CDR1 is SGHDT and CDR2 YYEEEE. DNA of the CDR3: TGTGCCAGCAGCCGGGACTCAAATTCACCCCTCCACTTT. This translates into CASSRDSNSPLHF. Complete variable domain (other parts from reference TRBV5-6 and TRBJ1-6): DAGVTQSPTHLIKTRGQQVTLRCSPKSGHDTVSWYQQALGQGPQFIFQYYEEEERQRGNFPDRFSGHQFPNYSSELNVNALLLGDSALYLCASSRDSNSPLHFGNGTRLTVT.

This clone occurred once. The chain links TRBV6-4 to TRBJ1-6, with 7 bases matching TRBD1. CDR1 and CDR2 from the germline V gene are MRHNA and SNTAGT. The J segment lost 3 bases and the V segment lost 4 bases, leaving 6 bases of the junction unmatched. There are 16 residues in the CDR3. For the CDR3, the DNA is TGTGCCAGCAGTGCTCTCCGGGACAGCTATAATTCACCCCTCCACTTT. This translates into CASSALRDSYNSPLHF.

This clone appeared many times. This chain links TRBV28 with TRBJ1-6; a possible D gene is TRBD1 (6 bases). V was pared by 6 bases and J by 7 bases, with 7 bases between. The CDR3 length is 12 residues. Germline V CDR1 and CDR2: MDHEN, SYDVKM. CDR3 residues: CASRGGNSPLHF. The CDR3 DNA sequence: TGTGCCAGCAGAGGGGGAAATTCACCCCTCCACTTT.

This rearrangement joins TRBV3-1 (or the pseudogene TRBV3-2) to TRBJ2-5; D is perhaps TRBD2 (5 bases). The germline gives CDR1 LGHDT, CDR2 YNNKEL (reference sequence). V dropped 1 base and J dropped 5 bases, with 8 bases sitting between them. The CDR3 consists of 13 residues. This CDR3 is CASSQAGLETQYF. CDR3 bases: TGTGCCAGCAGCCAAGCGGGGTTGGAGACCCAGTACTTC.

The chain carries TRBV9 and TRBJ2-3, with 15 nucleotides matching TRBD2. The V segment lost 2 bases and the J segment 4 bases; nucleotides outside the gene matches: 2. Germline loops: CDR1 SGDLS, CDR2 YYNGEE. The CDR3 extends over 16 amino acids. The CDR3 DNA reads as TGTGCCAGCAGCGTGGGGACTAGCGGGGGGTCAGATACGCAGTATTTT. Translation gives CASSVGTSGGSDTQYF.

V and J are TRBV18 and TRBJ2-1; 8 bases fit TRBD2. The CDR3 length is 16 residues. Germline V gene data show CDR1 as KGHSH and CDR2 as LQKENI. V was pared by 3 bases and J by 6 bases, with 10 bases of the junction left unmatched. The CDR3 is CASSPDLAGITNEQFF. In DNA, the CDR3 is TGTGCCAGCTCACCCGACTTAGCGGGAATAACCAATGAGCAGTTCTTC.

The V gene is TRBV14, the J gene TRBJ2-2; D unresolved. Germline CDR1 SGHDN, CDR2 FVKESK. The CDR3 covers 13 residues. V was pared by 2 bases and J by 8 bases, with 9 bases between. CDR3 bases: TGTGCCAGCAGCCAAATCCTAGTTGGGGAGCTGTTTTTT. Translating gives CASSQILVGELFF.

This clone was seen just once. The V gene is TRBV27, the J gene TRBJ1-6, with a possible D match to TRBD1 (6 bases). Germline V CDR1 and CDR2: MNHEY, SMNVEV (reference sequence). The CDR3 contains 17 residues. Trimming pared 4 bases from V and 6 bases from J, leaving 19 bases between. The DNA for the CDR3 is TGTGCCAGCAGTTCATCAGTCTTCAGGGGAAGTAATTCACCCCTCCACTTT. Translation gives CASSSSVFRGSNSPLHF.

The rearrangement links TRBV6-5 to TRBJ2-1; 8 nucleotides agree with TRBD2. J was trimmed by 2 bases and V by 3 bases; bases with no gene match: 6. Germline CDR1 is MNHEY and CDR2 is SVGAGI. The CDR3 consists of 16 residues. The CDR3 nucleotides are TGTGCCAGCAGTTATAAAAGCGGGAGACCCTACAATGAGCAGTTCTTC. It encodes CASSYKSGRPYNEQFF.

The V gene is TRBV28, the J gene TRBJ2-3; 10 positions match TRBD2. This CDR3 spans 15 amino acids. J was trimmed by 3 bases and V by 5 bases; bases with no gene match: 5. Germline CDR1 MDHEN, CDR2 SYDVKM. CDR3 protein: CASSRASGRTDTQYF. The CDR3 DNA is TGTGCCAGCAGTAGGGCTAGCGGGAGAACAGATACGCAGTATTTT.

The chain links TRBV30 to TRBJ2-5, with TRBD2 matching 13 bases. The CDR3 contains 17 residues. CDR1 is GTSNPN and CDR2 is SVGIG in the germline V gene (reference sequence). The J segment lost 0 bases and the V segment lost 0 bases, leaving 4 bases of the junction unmatched. CDR3 nucleotides: TGTGCCTGGAGTGTACTAGCGGGAGGGATTTACCAAGAGACCCAGTACTTC. It encodes CAWSVLAGGIYQETQYF. Based on the CDR3 plus reference TRBV30 and TRBJ2-5, the full variable domain is SQTIHQWPATLVQPVGSPLSLECTVEGTSNPNLYWYRQAAGRGLQLLFYSVGIGQISSEVPQNLSASRPQDRQFILSSKKLLLSDSGFYLCAWSVLAGGIYQETQYFGPGTRLLVL.

The V call is TRBV6-1, the J call TRBJ1-6; D uncertain. V gave up 2 bases and J gave up 9 bases, with 5 bases separating them. This CDR3 contains 12 residues. Germline V CDR1 and CDR2: MNHNS, SASEGT. The CDR3 protein is CASSEWASPLHF. The CDR3 DNA reads TGTGCCAGCAGTGAATGGGCTTCACCCCTCCACTTT.

The CDR3 DNA is TGCGCCAGCAGCTTGGGGGACAGAGACAATGAGCAGTTCTTC. It is translated as CASSLGDRDNEQFF. This chain uses TRBV5-1 with TRBJ2-1, with TRBD1 identical over 7 bases. Germline trimming cut 0 bases from V and 5 bases from J; bases unmatched to any gene: 2. The CDR3 length is 14 residues. Germline CDR1 and CDR2: SGHRS and YFSETQ.

CDR3 coding DNA: TGTGCCAGCAGTTTATCCCGGACTAATCCCCTGCGGGAGTTCTTC. This codes for CASSLSRTNPLREFF. V gene TRBV27 combines with J gene TRBJ2-1; D is perhaps TRBD2 (6 bases). The CDR3 has 15 residues. Looked up from germline, CDR1 is MNHEY and CDR2 is SMNVEV (reference sequence). V lost 0 bases and J 14 bases, leaving 20 bases between the germline ends.

The chain is built from TRBV29-1 and TRBJ2-1, with no clear D. V lost 3 bases to trimming and J lost 11 bases, with 14 bases between them. This CDR3 has 12 residues. Germline V gene lookup returns CDR1 SQVTM and CDR2 ANQGSEA. CDR3 nucleotide sequence: TGCAGCGTTGATACCTGGGCATACCAGCAGTTCTTC. Residues: CSVDTWAYQQFF.

The gene calls are TRBV4-3 and TRBJ1-3; TRBD1 matches 7 bases. The J segment lost 4 bases and the V segment lost 4 bases, leaving 4 bases of the junction unmatched. The length of the CDR3 is 14 residues. Germline loops: CDR1 LGHNA, CDR2 YSLEER. In DNA, the CDR3 is TGCGCCAGCAGCCTCCGACAGGGCGGAAACACCATATATTTT. Translation gives CASSLRQGGNTIYF.